This passage covers 18 T cell receptor beta chains from one sample sequenced in a study of blood T cell repertoires in COVID-19. Sequenced by immunoSEQ multiplex PCR; TCRdb stores in-frame clones only, minus some. The sample records 94,000 or so clones, around 90% being singletons. The sequenced sample was peripheral blood. The receptors here all came from a woman between 65 and 79 years old with acute or convalescent COVID-19.

This sequence joins TRBV3-1 (or the pseudogene TRBV3-2) and TRBJ1-1, with D possibly being TRBD1 (6 bases). There are 15 residues in the CDR3. The germline V gene has CDR1 LGHDT and CDR2 YNNKEL (reference sequence). Between the trimmed V and J ends, which lost 0 bases and 4 bases, there was a span of 12 bases. The CDR3 here is CASSQDGGGLTEAFF. The CDR3 coding sequence is TGTGCCAGCAGCCAAGACGGCGGGGGCCTCACTGAAGCTTTCTTT.

The chain employs TRBV5-1 and TRBJ1-4, with a weak D call TRBD1 (5 bases). V was trimmed by 0 bases and J by 8 bases, leaving 11 bases between them. CDR1 is SGHRS and CDR2 is YFSETQ in the germline V gene. The CDR3 sequence is 14 residues long. CDR3 bases: TGCGCCAGCAGCTTGGATGGGGGGGAAGAAAAACTGTTTTTT. It encodes CASSLDGGEEKLFF.

The rearrangement links TRBV5-6 to TRBJ2-1, with 8 bases that match TRBD2. V lost 1 base and J lost 6; bases outside the gene matches: 6. This CDR3 region has 15 residues. Germline CDR1 reads SGHDT; CDR2 reads YYEEEE. CDR3 sequence: CASSLTGLVGNEQFF. CDR3 sequence (DNA): TGTGCCAGCAGCTTGACGGGACTAGTCGGCAATGAGCAGTTCTTC.

This chain connects TRBV6-5 to TRBJ2-1; 7 nucleotides align to TRBD2. The germline V gene encodes CDR1 MNHEY and CDR2 SVGAGI. With 0 bases clipped from V and 10 bases from J, the junction kept 3 bases outside the gene matches. The length of the CDR3 is 13 residues. CDR3 sequence reads: CASSYSGGREQFF. The CDR3 nucleotides read TGTGCCAGCAGTTACTCGGGAGGGCGGGAGCAGTTCTTC.

This sequence joins TRBV9 and TRBJ2-7; 9 positions agree with TRBD2. This CDR3 is 15 amino acids long. Trimming took 1 base from V and 3 from J; bases not matched to a gene: 5. Per germline, CDR1 SGDLS and CDR2 YYNGEE. The CDR3 nucleotides are TGTGCCAGCAGCGTATCAGCGGGGGGTAACTACGAGCAGTACTTC. It is translated as CASSVSAGGNYEQYF.

The gene calls are TRBV14 and TRBJ2-1; no definite D call. Trimming took 0 bases from V and 0 from J, leaving 6 bases between them. Germline V CDR1 and CDR2: SGHDN, FVKESK. The CDR3 length is 15 residues. The CDR3 DNA reads TGTGCCAGCAGCCAAGATGGTAGCTCCTACAATGAGCAGTTCTTC. Protein product: CASSQDGSSYNEQFF.

The rearrangement links TRBV6-5 to TRBJ2-7, with a tentative D call TRBD2 (5 bases). This CDR3 comprises 13 residues. CDR1 and CDR2 from the germline V gene are MNHEY and SVGAGI. V gave up 2 bases and J gave up 3 bases, with 8 bases separating them. CDR3 loop: CASSYRGSYEQYF. The DNA of the CDR3 is TGTGCCAGCAGTTACCGGGGAAGCTACGAGCAGTACTTC.

This chain links TRBV4-1 with TRBJ2-5; 12 nucleotides agree with TRBD2. The CDR3 length is 16 residues. With 3 bases clipped from V and 2 bases from J, the junction kept 4 bases outside the gene matches. The germline V gene has CDR1 MGHRA and CDR2 YSYEKL. CDR3 in amino acids: CASSQTSGGSQETQYF. The CDR3 DNA reads TGCGCCAGCAGCCAGACTAGCGGGGGATCACAAGAGACCCAGTACTTC.

V usage is TRBV12-3 or TRBV12-4 and J usage is TRBJ1-1; 9 bases align to TRBD1. The CDR3 has 13 residues. Trimming at V came to 6 bases and at J to 11 bases, leaving 10 bases not matched to a gene. CDR3 sequence reads: CASRNTGTGSAFF. The CDR3 DNA reads TGTGCCAGCAGAAATACCGGGACAGGGTCGGCTTTCTTT.

CDR3 sequence: CAGTEKGTDTQYF. The DNA for the CDR3 is TGTGCCGGGACAGAAAAAGGCACAGATACGCAGTATTTT. V and J are TRBV30 and TRBJ2-3, with 7 bases fitting TRBD1. This CDR3 spans 13 amino acids. Per the germline V gene, CDR1 is GTSNPN and CDR2 is SVGIG (reference sequence). With 8 bases clipped from V and 1 base from J, the junction kept 6 bases outside the gene matches. Drawing the rest from reference TRBV30 and TRBJ2-3, the complete variable domain is SQTIHQWPATLVQPVGSPLSLECTVEGTSNPNLYWYRQAAGRGLQLLFYSVGIGQISSEVPQNLSASRPQDRQFILSSKKLLLSDSGFYLCAGTEKGTDTQYFGPGTRLTVL.

The rearrangement uses TRBV3-1 (or the pseudogene TRBV3-2) and TRBJ1-2; perhaps TRBD1 as D (6 bases). This CDR3 is built from 11 residues. V was pared by 5 bases and J by 8 bases, with 9 bases between. From germline, CDR1 is LGHDT and CDR2 YNNKEL (reference sequence). CDR3 nucleotides: TGTGCCAGCAGCGCAGGGGCCGGCTACACCTTC. It encodes CASSAGAGYTF.

The chain employs TRBV5-1 and TRBJ2-7; 10 nucleotides line up with TRBD1. CDR3 length: 13 amino acids. In germline, CDR1 is SGHRS, CDR2 YFSETQ. The trim removed 4 bases at V and 5 bases at J, leaving 3 bases unmatched. Written as DNA, the CDR3 is TGCGCCAGCAGCAAAGGGACAGGGGACGAGCAGTACTTC. The encoded protein is CASSKGTGDEQYF.

V and J are TRBV30 and TRBJ2-7; D gene unclear. Trimming left V 2 bases short and J 0 bases short, with 8 bases between. The CDR3 is made up of 13 amino acids. Germline CDR1 is GTSNPN and CDR2 is SVGIG (reference sequence). The CDR3 loop reads CAWSSGNSYEQYF. The CDR3 nucleotides read TGTGCCTGGAGTAGTGGCAACTCCTACGAGCAGTACTTC.

This sequence joins TRBV4-1 and TRBJ2-7; weak D call: TRBD1 (5 bases). Germline V gene sequence: CDR1 MGHRA, CDR2 YSYEKL. The CDR3 consists of 14 residues. Trimming removed 1 base at V and 4 bases at J, with 11 bases between. The CDR3 nucleotides are TGCGCCAGCAGCCAAGGGGGCAATCAGTACGAGCAGTACTTC. Protein product: CASSQGGNQYEQYF.

The V and J genes are TRBV10-1 and TRBJ1-1, with TRBD1 identical over 8 bases. Germline-derived CDR1 and CDR2 are WNHNN and SYGVQD (reference sequence). The CDR3 has 13 residues. The junction had 6 bases not matched to a gene; V was cut back by 10 bases and J by 2 bases. CDR3 region: CATRQGLNTEAFF. The CDR3 DNA is TGCGCCACCAGACAGGGGTTAAACACTGAAGCTTTCTTT.

As regards this clone: A read error may account for a junction end that differs from germline. The rearrangement joins TRBV7-7 to TRBJ2-7, with TRBD1 matching 9 bases. The CDR3 runs to 13 residues. Germline V CDR1 and CDR2: SSHAT, FNYEAQ (reference sequence). The CDR3 loop is CASSAAGQGRQYF. DNA for the CDR3: TGTGCTAGCAGCGCAGCGGGACAGGGACGGCAGTACTTC.

This chain connects TRBV30 to TRBJ2-1, with TRBD1 matching over 7 bases. The CDR3 is 16 residues long. Germline V CDR1 and CDR2: GTSNPN, SVGIG (reference sequence). The V and J ends lost 4 bases and 2 bases, in that order; junction bases with no gene match: 11. The CDR3 spells CAWTPQGQIPYNEQFF. In DNA form, the CDR3 reads TGTGCCTGGACCCCCCAGGGACAGATCCCCTACAATGAGCAGTTCTTC.

The genes are TRBV6-1 and TRBJ1-5; D possibly corresponds to TRBD1 (5 bases). CDR3 length equals 16 residues. Trimming shortened V by 0 bases and J by 0 bases, and 9 bases separated the two germline ends. Germline CDR1 is MNHNS and CDR2 is SASEGT. In nucleotides, the CDR3 is TGTGCCAGCAGTGAAGCGCGGGGGAATAGCAATCAGCCCCAGCATTTT. Translation: CASSEARGNSNQPQHF.